Ten or more counts support the clone carrying this T cell receptor beta chain. Its specificity is not known. This sample is drawn from a study of T cells after yellow fever vaccination. TCRdb re-called the 5' RACE reads through MiXCR, storing one row per CDR3 protein. The table shows 300,000 to 350,000 distinct CDR3 sequences, with approximately 4% occurring only once. Germline values: CDR1 LGHNT, CDR2 FRNRAP. V shed 6 bases, J shed 5 bases, and the junction held 7 bases outside the gene matches. The CDR3 extends over 14 amino acids. Study-wide findings and caveats: Once the booster was given, most primary-vaccination clones reappeared, at just over 95% for CD4 and over 75% for CD8. Clonotypes found in both CD4 and CD8 compartments made up a small share. By day 5 rather than day 15, the secondary response had peaked, though it was weaker.

The receptor's source is a man aged 18 to 30 who received the YFV17D yellow fever vaccine. This material consisted of PBMCs, taken 15 days after the yellow fever booster vaccination. The chain employs TRBV12-5 and TRBJ1-1; 9 nucleotides match TRBD1. The CDR3 DNA reads TGTGCTAGTGGCGCTGGGACAGGGATAACTGAAGCTTTCTTT. This sequence encodes CASGAGTGITEAFF.